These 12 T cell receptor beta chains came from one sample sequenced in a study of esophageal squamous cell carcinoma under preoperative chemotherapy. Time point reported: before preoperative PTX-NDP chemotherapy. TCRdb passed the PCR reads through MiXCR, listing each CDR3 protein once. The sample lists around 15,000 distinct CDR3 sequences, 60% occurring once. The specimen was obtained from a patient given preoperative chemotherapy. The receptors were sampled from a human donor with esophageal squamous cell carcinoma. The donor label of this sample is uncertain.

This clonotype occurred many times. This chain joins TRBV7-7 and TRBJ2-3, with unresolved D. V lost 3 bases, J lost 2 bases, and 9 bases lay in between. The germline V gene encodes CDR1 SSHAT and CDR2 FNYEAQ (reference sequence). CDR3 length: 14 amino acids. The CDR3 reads CASSLGTDTDTQYF. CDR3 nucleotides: TGTGCCAGCAGCTTGGGCACCGACACAGATACGCAGTATTTT.

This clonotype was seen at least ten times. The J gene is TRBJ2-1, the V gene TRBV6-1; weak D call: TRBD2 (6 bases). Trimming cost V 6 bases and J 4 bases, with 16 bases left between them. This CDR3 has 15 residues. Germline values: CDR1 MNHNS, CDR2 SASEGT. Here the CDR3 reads CASSGGTSLYNEQFF. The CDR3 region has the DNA TGTGCCAGCAGCGGCGGGACTTCTTTATACAATGAGCAGTTCTTC.

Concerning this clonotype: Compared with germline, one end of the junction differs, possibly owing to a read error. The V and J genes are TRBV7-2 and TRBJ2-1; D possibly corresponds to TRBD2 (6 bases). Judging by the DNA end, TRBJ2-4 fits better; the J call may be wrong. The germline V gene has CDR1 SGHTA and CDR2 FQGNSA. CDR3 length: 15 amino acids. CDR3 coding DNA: TGTGTCAGCAGCGCGGGGATGTGGGGCGAGAATACTCAGTACTTC. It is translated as CVSSAGMWGENTQYF.

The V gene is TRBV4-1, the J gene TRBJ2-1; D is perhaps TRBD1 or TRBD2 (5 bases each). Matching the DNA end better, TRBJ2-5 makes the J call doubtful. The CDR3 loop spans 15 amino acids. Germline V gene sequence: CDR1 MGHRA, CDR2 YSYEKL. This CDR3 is CASSQGFRGIQTQYF. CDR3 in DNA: TGCGCCAGCAGCCAAGGATTTCGGGGCATACAGACCCAGTACTTC.

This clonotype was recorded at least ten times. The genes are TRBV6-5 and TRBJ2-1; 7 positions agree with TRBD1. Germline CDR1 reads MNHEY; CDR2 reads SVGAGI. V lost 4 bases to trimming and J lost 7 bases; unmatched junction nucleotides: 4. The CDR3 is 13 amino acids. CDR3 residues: CASSSGTENEQFF. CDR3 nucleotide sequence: TGTGCCAGCAGTTCTGGGACAGAAAATGAGCAGTTCTTC.

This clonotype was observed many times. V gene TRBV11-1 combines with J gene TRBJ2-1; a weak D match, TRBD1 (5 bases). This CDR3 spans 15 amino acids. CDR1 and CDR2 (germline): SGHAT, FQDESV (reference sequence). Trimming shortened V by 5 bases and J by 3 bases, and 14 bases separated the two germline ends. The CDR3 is CASSQDTEIYNEQFF. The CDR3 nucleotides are TGTGCCAGCAGCCAGGACACGGAAATCTACAATGAGCAGTTCTTC.

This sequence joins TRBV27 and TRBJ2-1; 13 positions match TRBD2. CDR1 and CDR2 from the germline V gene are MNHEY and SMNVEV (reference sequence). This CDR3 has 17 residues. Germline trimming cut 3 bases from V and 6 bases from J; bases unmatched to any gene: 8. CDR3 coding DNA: TGTGCCAGCAGTTTCCCCCAACTAGCGGGAGGGAGCAATGAGCAGTTCTTC. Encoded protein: CASSFPQLAGGSNEQFF.

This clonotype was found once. The CDR3: CASRLTGGRAVEQFF. The CDR3 DNA follows: TGTGCCAGCAGGTTGACTGGCGGGAGGGCTGTAGAGCAGTTCTTC. The chain joins TRBV12-3 or TRBV12-4 to TRBJ2-1, with 9 bases lining up with TRBD2. V trimming: 6 bases; J trimming: 10 bases; junction bases outside the gene matches: 13. The CDR3 covers 15 residues.

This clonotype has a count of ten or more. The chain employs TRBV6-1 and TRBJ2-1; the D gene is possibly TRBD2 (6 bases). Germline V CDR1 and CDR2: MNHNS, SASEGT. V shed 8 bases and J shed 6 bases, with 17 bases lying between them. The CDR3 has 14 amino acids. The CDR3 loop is CASALGEGGNEQFF. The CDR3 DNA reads TGTGCCAGCGCCCTAGGTGAGGGAGGCAATGAGCAGTTCTTC.

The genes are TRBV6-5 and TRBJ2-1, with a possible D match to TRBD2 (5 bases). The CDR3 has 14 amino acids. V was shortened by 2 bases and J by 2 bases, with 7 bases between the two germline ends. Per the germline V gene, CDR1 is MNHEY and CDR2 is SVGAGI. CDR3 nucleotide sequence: TGTGCCAGCAGTTACGGGAGTCCCTACAATGAGCAGTTCTTC. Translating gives CASSYGSPYNEQFF.

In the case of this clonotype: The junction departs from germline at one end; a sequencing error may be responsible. This chain's CDR3 is CAGGGGGSTETQYF. The CDR3 DNA reads as TGTGCGGGCGGAGGGGGGGGCAGCACAGAGACGCAGTATTTC. This rearrangement joins TRBV6-1 to TRBJ2-3; D is possibly TRBD2 (7 bases). The CDR3 is 14 amino acids. The germline gives CDR1 MNHNS, CDR2 SASEGT.

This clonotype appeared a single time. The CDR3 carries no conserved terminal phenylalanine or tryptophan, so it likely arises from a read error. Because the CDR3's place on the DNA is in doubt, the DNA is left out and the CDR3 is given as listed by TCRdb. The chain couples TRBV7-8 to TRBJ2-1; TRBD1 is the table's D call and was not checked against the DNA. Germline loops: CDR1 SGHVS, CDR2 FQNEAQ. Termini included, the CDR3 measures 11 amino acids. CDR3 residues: CASSAPGHRPP.